Sequencing of this TCR beta chain was carried out in a study of blood T cell repertoires in COVID-19 (dated by TCRdb to 2020 to 2022). In the study overall: Collaborator samples came from the United States, Italy and Spain and covered acute and convalescent phases of COVID-19. Samples came from the ongoing ImmuneRACE study (first 160 participants) plus 1,254 subjects from 6 global collaborators. HLA class I and class II types, where available, came from metadata supplied by the sample provider rather than from assay-based typing. A freely available public database, intended as a resource for researchers studying the immune response to SARS-CoV-2, is where the repertoires were released. The dataset comprised deeply sampled blood TCRbeta repertoires from subjects exposed to, actively infected with, or recovered from COVID-19. Nearly every sample came with metadata listing a de-identified subject ID, COVID-19 status, age in years and sex. The material from the prospective study consisted of cDNA or gDNA derived from T cells, B-cell-depleted T cells, or PBMCs.

What the research found in general, with its limitations: How much clinical and demographic metadata was included differed by source and by participant, and the metadata was provided uncurated.

Collaborating institutions collected whole blood in K2EDTA tubes following their own protocols. For TCRbeta analysis, collaborators shipped samples in one of three forms: frozen whole blood, isolated PBMCs, or DNA extracted from either of those sample types. TCRbeta CDR3 regions were amplified from genomic DNA by means of the immunoSEQ Assay, a bias-controlled multiplex PCR. In the source study's methods: The number of nucleated cells in each sample was estimated by amplification of reference gene primers within the assay. Sequence reads were collapsed and filtered to measure the absolute abundance of every unique TCRbeta CDR3 rearrangement. For each sample, productive Simpson clonality was calculated by taking the square root of Simpson's diversity index across productive rearrangements. The immuneACCESS repertoire file appears here via TCRdb, limited to in-frame rearrangements. These files lack a portion of the clones; in checked studies, under half of the deficit traces to unresolved V genes, and the cause of the others is not known. The DNA gave D and trimming, while V, J and clone size come from that table. The sample table shows 61,000 or so clones, and around nine tenths are seen once. The ten biggest clones cover 20% to 25% of the sample.

On this clone: Its binding antigen is unknown. No per-base quality is available; no much larger clone lies one base away.

The clonotype was recovered from a woman between 45 and 60 years old with active or convalescent COVID-19. The sequencing input was peripheral blood.

The sequenced DNA is TGTGCCAGTAGTATCCCCCCGGGAGGGGGAGGGGACACCGGGGAGCTGTTTTTT. Translated, it reads CASSIPPGGGGDTGELFF. Recombination joined TRBV19 with TRBJ2-2; 8 bases in the middle match TRBD2. V and J are trimmed by 3 bases and 3 bases, and the gene matches miss 12 bases of the junction. CDR1 and CDR2, looked up from the germline V gene (reference sequence), are LNHDA and SQIVND. The cysteine opens and the phenylalanine closes a CDR3 of 18 amino acids. CDR3 DNA is the only sequence kept; it has 54 bases, read in frame from the first base.